This T cell receptor (beta chain) was recorded in a study of CD8 T cells in ankylosing spondylitis. Study observations and caveats: What appeared characteristic of ankylosing spondylitis blood was a TCR beta motif of seven to nine highly homologous variants. Some of the motif variants had earlier been found in reactive arthritis patients' fluid and blood.

Comments on this clonotype: The antigen is undetermined.

Each CDR3 protein gets one entry after TCRdb re-called the 5' RACE reads with MiXCR. This sample has roughly 400,000 distinct CDR3 sequences, with 20% to 25% found just once. This CDR3 has 15 amino acids. The germline V and J ends were trimmed by 6 bases and 4 bases, with 21 bases remaining between them. Germline values: CDR1 DFQATT, CDR2 SNEGSKA (reference sequence). This clonotype originated in a male donor with ankylosing spondylitis. Sequencing was done on a sample of blood, either unsorted or a sorted T cell fraction (not recorded which). V gene TRBV20-1 combines with J gene TRBJ2-5; a possible D gene is TRBD1 (6 bases). The CDR3 nucleotides read TGCAGTGCAAAGGACAGCAAAGCGTCTATAGAGACCCAGTACTTC. Translation gives CSAKDSKASIETQYF.